A selection of T cell receptor beta chains follows, all from one sample in a study of shared clonotypes between healthy human individuals. Assay used: immunoSEQ multiplex PCR; TCRdb lists only in-frame clones, some missing. The sample gives 2,100,000 or so clones, approximately 94% of which show up once; about 0.13% is in the top ten. Material: naive CD4+ T cells sorted from blood. Every receptor here comes from a man aged 18 to 29 in good health. Both conserved end residues are trimmed from each CDR3. Part of the rows lack a size; the others show once, few, many or a class for expanded clones.

j_call cdr3_length clone_size v_call cdr3_aa
TRBJ2-3 13 . TRBV6-1 ASSETSGGVRTQY
TRBJ1-1 11 . TRBV18 ASHPSRGTEAF
TRBJ2-3 13 . TRBV5-1 ASSITGFQGDTQY
TRBJ1-1 16 . TRBV28 ASTTLRRPHLGVTEAF
TRBJ1-5 14 . TRBV18 ASSPQGQGSNQPQH
TRBJ1-5 13 . TRBV5-1 ASSLEGVRNQPQH
TRBJ1-2 11 . TRBV18 ASSPDRDNGYT
TRBJ1-4 13 . TRBV15 ATSGTGDYREKLF
TRBJ2-5 11 . TRBV13 ASSLGARETQY
TRBJ2-7 12 . TRBV5-1 ASGTGTGGYEQY
TRBJ1-1 12 . TRBV19 ASKSAQSYGEAF
TRBJ1-3 11 . TRBV25-1 ASRTGVGHTIY
TRBJ1-6 15 . TRBV2 ASRDFVARGYNSPLH
TRBJ2-2 10 . TRBV29-1 SVVGDTGELF
TRBJ1-3 11 . TRBV5-4 ASSRTSGNTIY
TRBJ1-1 14 . TRBV18 ASSPLARVGNTEAF
TRBJ1-5 12 . TRBV28 ASSNPGPNQPQH
TRBJ1-6 11 . TRBV7-3 ASSLTRESPLH
TRBJ1-1 13 once TRBV6-5 ASSYFGQQGTEAF
TRBJ1-6 11 . TRBV10-1 ASSEDSHSPLH
TRBJ2-7 12 . TRBV6-6 ASSPPGGTYEQY
TRBJ2-4 12 . TRBV6-1 ASSFGQAVHIQY
TRBJ2-7 13 . TRBV10-2 ASSLTSGMSYEQY
TRBJ1-2 12 once TRBV10-3 AISEGPPSYGYT
TRBJ2-3 12 . TRBV29-1 SVAGTGGTDTQY
TRBJ2-2 13 . TRBV6-1 ASARQGRVAGELF
TRBJ1-3 14 . TRBV18 ASSQGGTVSGNTIY
TRBJ2-1 10 . TRBV28 ASSPLVLQRF
TRBJ1-3 12 . TRBV7-2 ASSSRGTGNTIY
TRBJ2-1 12 . TRBV7-6 ASSSGGIYNEQF
TRBJ2-1 10 . TRBV28 ASSHERDEQF
TRBJ2-1 14 . TRBV4-1 ASSSRTSGTYNEQF
TRBJ2-7 12 . TRBV6-4 ASRHPRISYEQY
TRBJ1-6 14 . TRBV27 ASTPRHPVYNSPLH
TRBJ2-7 15 . TRBV7-6 ASRPGLAELGSYEQY
TRBJ1-6 13 . TRBV19 ASSAGGLVNSPLH
TRBJ1-6 12 . TRBV19 ASNTRDSYSPLH
TRBJ2-1 12 . TRBV4-1 ATSRTSGSNEQF
TRBJ2-7 13 . TRBV28 ASTPKRTGHYEQY
TRBJ1-2 12 once TRBV5-1 ASSLAQAGYGYT
TRBJ1-1 12 . TRBV19 ASRPGTLNTEAF
TRBJ1-4 13 . TRBV28 ASSLPGGRGEKLF
TRBJ2-2 12 once TRBV2 ASSVKTNTGELF
TRBJ2-7 10 . TRBV27 ASSSTGLEQY
TRBJ2-7 13 . TRBV7-2 ASSLTSGASYEQY
TRBJ1-4 12 . TRBV6-5 ASSYSRGYEKLF
TRBJ2-6 16 . TRBV12-5 ASGPRLAGNSGANVLT
TRBJ2-6 16 . TRBV5-4 ASSLVGRTSSGANVLT
TRBJ1-5 12 . TRBV6-6 ASSSNRAAQPQH
TRBJ2-7 13 . TRBV7-9 ASRSTGDGSYEQY
TRBJ1-2 11 few TRBV19 ASSIWPEVGYT
TRBJ2-7 12 once TRBV10-3 AISGDLPPYEQY
TRBJ1-3 14 . TRBV6-1 ASSESRFISGNTIY